The present TCR beta chain was sequenced within a study of cytotoxic CD8 clonotypes in ibrutinib-treated CLL. Study context: Patients: around 11 relapsed/refractory, approximately 14 treatment-naive, under 18 IGHV unmutated.

Generated by immunoSEQ multiplex PCR, the TCRdb table keeps only in-frame clones and is missing some. The profile shows 95,000 to 100,000 clones, 78% of them singletons. The V gene's germline CDR1 is MNHEY and CDR2 SMNVEV (reference sequence). The germline V and J ends were trimmed by 5 bases and 2 bases, with 8 bases remaining between them. This CDR3 spans 13 amino acids. For this clone: What it binds is unknown.

Broader study findings: Clonality went higher at ibrutinib response and then dropped back toward baseline at progression. Starting clonality was above that of age-matched healthy donors and tracked circulating CD8+ T-cell counts. Sustained-remission and progressing patients' sampling times differed.

V gene TRBV27 combines with J gene TRBJ2-3; D is unresolved. This TCR was recovered from a human donor with chronic lymphocytic leukemia. The sequencing used PBMCs, collected after 12 months of ibrutinib treatment. CDR3 sequence: CASSQSYTDTQYF. DNA of the CDR3: TGTGCCAGCAGTCAAAGTTACACAGATACGCAGTATTTT.